Listed below are T cell receptor beta chains from one sample, sequenced in a study of T-cell memory formation after mild COVID-19. TCRdb processed the 5' RACE reads anew with MiXCR; each CDR3 protein has one entry. The table shows around 390,000 distinct CDR3 sequences, with 16% occurring only once. The sample comprised PBMCs or a T cell subset sorted from them (not recorded which). The source of these receptors is a young man who had mild COVID-19 (a few samples of this study predate the infection). Cell type and time point are not known. Both conserved end residues are part of each CDR3. D genes are given only for firm matches. Clone size appears in some rows only: once, few, many, or a class for an expanded clone.

clone size,J gene,CDR3 length,D gene,V gene,CDR3 DNA,CDR3 protein
NA,TRBJ2-5,16,NA,TRBV7-9,TGTGCCAGCAGCTTGCCCCCGTCCGGTCTAGAGGAGACCCAGTACTTC,CASSLPPSGLEETQYF
NA,TRBJ1-1,13,TRBD1,TRBV6-2/TRBV6-3,TGTGCCAGCAGTTACGCGGACAGGGGAAAAGCTTTCTTT,CASSYADRGKAFF
few,TRBJ2-3,14,NA,TRBV20-1,TGCAGTGCTGAGCCGGGTCCGGGAACAGATACGCAGTATTTT,CSAEPGPGTDTQYF
NA,TRBJ1-1,16,NA,TRBV18,TGTGCCAGCTCAAGTTCCGGGGGAGGGATGAACACTGAAGCTTTCTTT,CASSSSGGGMNTEAFF
NA,TRBJ1-2,15,NA,TRBV18,TGTGCCAGCTCACCGTCCCGCGGCAGTCTCTATGGCTACACCTTC,CASSPSRGSLYGYTF
few,TRBJ1-1,11,NA,TRBV12-3/TRBV12-4,TGTGCCTCCGGGGGGGGCGTGGAAGCTTTCTTT,CASGGGVEAFF
NA,TRBJ2-1,12,NA,TRBV5-1,TGCGCCAGCAGATATGGGGACGGTGAGCAGTTCTTC,CASRYGDGEQFF
NA,TRBJ1-4,14,TRBD1,TRBV6-5,TGTGCCAGCAGTGACAGGGGGCTCGGGGAAAAACTGTTTTTT,CASSDRGLGEKLFF
NA,TRBJ2-7,13,TRBD1,TRBV5-1,TGCGCCAGCAGATTTACAGGGGGTAACGAGCAGTACTTC,CASRFTGGNEQYF
NA,TRBJ1-4,13,NA,TRBV10-3,TGTGCCATCCGACAGGCAACTAATGAAAAACTGTTTTTT,CAIRQATNEKLFF
NA,TRBJ1-5,15,TRBD1,TRBV12-3/TRBV12-4,TGTGCCAGCAGGGGGACAGGGGTGAGCAATCAGCCCCAGCATTTT,CASRGTGVSNQPQHF
many,TRBJ1-1,13,NA,TRBV5-1,TGCGCCAGCAGTCTGGGATCAGAGACTGAAGCTTTCTTT,CASSLGSETEAFF
few,TRBJ1-5,16,TRBD1,TRBV27,TGTGCCAGCAGTCCAGGACAGGGCGACGGTCGTCAGCCCCAGCATTTT,CASSPGQGDGRQPQHF
NA,TRBJ2-7,15,NA,TRBV3-1,TGTGCCAGCAGCCAAAGTGTCCTGGACCAAGGGGAGCAGTACTTC,CASSQSVLDQGEQYF
few,TRBJ2-3,15,TRBD2,TRBV7-6,TGTGCCAGCAGCCTTCTAGCGGCTAGCACAGATACGCAGTATTTT,CASSLLAASTDTQYF
NA,TRBJ2-1,13,TRBD1,TRBV7-2,TGTGCCAGCAACCGGGACAGGACCAATGAGCAGTTCTTC,CASNRDRTNEQFF
NA,TRBJ2-7,11,TRBD2,TRBV6-2/TRBV6-3,TGTGCCATCGGGAGGCCTTGGGAGCAGTACTTC,CAIGRPWEQYF